Sequencing of this T cell receptor (beta chain) was carried out in a study of T cell responses to AZD1222 COVID-19 vaccine. CDR1 is SGHRS, CDR2 YFSETQ, per germline. The CDR3 has 16 amino acids. This clone was detected once. The junction and the germline gene differ at one end; a read error may be behind it. Clones were read by immunoSEQ multiplex PCR, and TCRdb kept only the in-frame ones, dropping some. The table includes 110,000 or so clones, 87% detected once. The rearrangement links TRBV5-1 to TRBJ2-2, with a tentative D call TRBD1 (5 bases). This clonotype was sampled from an adult in good health. The sample in question was peripheral blood, obtained on day 0 of AZD1222 vaccination. CDR3 sequence (DNA): TGCGCCAACAGCTTGGACCTGCAGGGCTCCACCGGGGAGCTGTTTTTT. It codes for CANSLDLQGSTGELFF.